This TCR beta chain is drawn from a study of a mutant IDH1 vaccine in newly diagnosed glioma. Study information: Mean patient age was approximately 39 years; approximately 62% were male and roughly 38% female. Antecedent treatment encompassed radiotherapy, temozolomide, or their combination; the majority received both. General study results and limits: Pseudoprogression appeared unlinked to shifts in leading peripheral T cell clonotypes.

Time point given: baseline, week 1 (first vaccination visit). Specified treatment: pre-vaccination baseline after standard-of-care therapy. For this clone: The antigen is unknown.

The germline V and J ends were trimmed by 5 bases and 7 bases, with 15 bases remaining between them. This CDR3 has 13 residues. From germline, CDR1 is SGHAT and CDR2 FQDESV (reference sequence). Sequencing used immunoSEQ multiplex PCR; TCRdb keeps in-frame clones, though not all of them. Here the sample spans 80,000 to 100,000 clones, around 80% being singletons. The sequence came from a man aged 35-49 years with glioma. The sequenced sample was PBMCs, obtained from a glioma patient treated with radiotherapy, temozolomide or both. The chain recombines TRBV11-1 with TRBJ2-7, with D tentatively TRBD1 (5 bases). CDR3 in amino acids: CASSERQWSEQYF. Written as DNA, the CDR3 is TGTGCCAGCAGCGAGAGACAGTGGTCGGAGCAGTACTTC.